Listed below are T cell receptor beta chains from one sample, sequenced in a study of glioma-infiltrating T cells after dendritic cell vaccination. Generated by immunoSEQ multiplex PCR, the TCRdb table keeps only in-frame clones and is missing some. The data hold 85,000 to 100,000 clones, with 85% observed a single time. This material consisted of blood, taken after dendritic cell vaccination. These receptors all stem from a human donor with glioblastoma. Both conserved end residues are part of each CDR3. Fields, in order: D gene, clone size, J gene, V gene, CDR3 protein, CDR3 DNA. D genes are given only for firm matches. Some rows mark clone size as missing; the rest say once, few, many or name a class of expanded clone.

NA,NA,TRBJ2-5,TRBV2,CASSYELFGEQYF,TGTGCCAGCTCATACGAACTCTTCGGTGAGCAGTACTTC
TRBD2,NA,TRBJ2-5,TRBV4-1,CASSQPSGGLETQYF,TGCGCCAGCAGCCAACCTAGCGGGGGTTTAGAGACCCAGTACTTC
NA,NA,TRBJ2-6,TRBV6-1,CASTRGASNVLTF,TGTGCCAGCACCCGGGGGGCTTCCAACGTCCTGACTTTC
NA,NA,TRBJ2-7,TRBV5-1,CASSLVVLPYEQYF,TGCGCCAGCAGCTTGGTAGTGCTACCCTACGAGCAGTACTTC
NA,NA,TRBJ1-4,TRBV7-9,CASSLEQGTEKLFF,TGTGCCAGCAGCTTAGAGCAGGGGACTGAAAAACTGTTTTTT
NA,NA,TRBJ1-5,TRBV28,CASSLAVPSPNQPQHF,TGTGCCAGCAGTTTGGCAGTCCCTAGCCCCAATCAGCCCCAGCATTTT
NA,NA,TRBJ2-1,TRBV7-3,CASSLAAGHEQFF,TGTGCCAGCAGCTTAGCGGCGGGCCATGAGCAGTTCTTC
NA,NA,TRBJ1-2,TRBV25-1,CASSTVQGGESGYTF,TGTGCCAGCAGTACGGTACAGGGCGGAGAATCTGGCTACACCTTC
NA,NA,TRBJ1-2,TRBV6-5,CASRAYRDGYTF,TGTGCCAGCAGGGCCTACAGGGATGGCTACACCTTC
NA,NA,TRBJ1-1,TRBV6-5,CASSYTTGSEAFF,TGTGCCAGCAGTTATACCACAGGGAGTGAAGCTTTCTTT
NA,NA,TRBJ1-2,TRBV2,CASSGQEDGYTF,TGTGCCAGCAGTGGCCAGGAGGATGGCTACACCTTC
NA,NA,TRBJ1-1,TRBV9,CASSVGGKNTEAFF,TGTGCCAGCAGCGTAGGAGGGAAGAACACTGAAGCTTTCTTT
TRBD2,NA,TRBJ2-2,TRBV5-1,CASSLWGLADGELFF,TGCGCCAGCAGCTTATGGGGACTAGCGGACGGGGAGCTGTTTTTT
NA,NA,TRBJ1-1,TRBV6-5,CASTQNGNTEAFF,TGTGCCAGCACCCAAAACGGGAACACTGAAGCTTTCTTT
NA,NA,TRBJ1-2,TRBV29-1,CSVSPGLSGGYTF,TGCAGCGTTTCCCCGGGACTTTCGGGCGGCTACACCTTC
TRBD1,NA,TRBJ1-2,TRBV4-3,CASSLDRGAYGYTF,TGCGCCAGCAGCTTGGACAGGGGCGCCTATGGCTACACCTTC
TRBD1,NA,TRBJ2-2,TRBV29-1,CSVEGEQGAVTGELFF,TGCAGCGTTGAAGGTGAACAGGGGGCTGTCACCGGGGAGCTGTTTTTT
NA,NA,TRBJ2-1,TRBV6-1,CASSRSISTNEQFF,TGTGCCAGCAGTCGATCAATTAGTACGAATGAGCAGTTCTTC
TRBD1,NA,TRBJ2-3,TRBV5-4,CASSLAGTGTDTQYF,TGTGCCAGCAGCTTGGCCGGGACAGGCACAGATACGCAGTATTTT
NA,NA,TRBJ1-5,TRBV19,CASRKTGTGNQPQHF,TGTGCCAGTAGGAAAACAGGGACGGGCAATCAGCCCCAGCATTTT
NA,NA,TRBJ2-7,TRBV6-1,CASSDDSPYEQYF,TGTGCCAGCAGCGATGACAGCCCCTACGAGCAGTACTTC
NA,NA,TRBJ2-5,TRBV7-2,CASSPMQGETQYF,TGTGCCAGCAGCCCTATGCAGGGGGAGACCCAGTACTTC
TRBD1,NA,TRBJ2-5,TRBV7-9,CASSHRGGETQYF,TGTGCCAGCAGTCACAGGGGCGGGGAGACCCAGTACTTC
NA,NA,TRBJ1-5,TRBV18,CASSPGREDQPQHF,TGTGCCAGCTCACCAGGTAGGGAGGATCAGCCCCAGCATTTT
NA,few,TRBJ2-7,TRBV18,CASSTPGTNYEQYF,TGTGCCAGCTCAACTCCCGGGACAAACTACGAGCAGTACTTC
NA,NA,TRBJ1-1,TRBV28,CASSLTGNTEAFF,TGTGCCAGCAGTCTAACAGGGAACACTGAAGCTTTCTTT
TRBD1,NA,TRBJ2-5,TRBV2,CASRGPPSARQTGVNQETQYF,TGTGCCAGCAGGGGCCCTCCGTCTGCGCGCCAGACAGGGGTCAACCAAGAGACCCAGTACTTC
NA,NA,TRBJ2-2,TRBV7-2,CASSLDGRSGELFF,TGTGCCAGCAGCTTAGATGGGCGTTCCGGGGAGCTGTTTTTT
TRBD1,NA,TRBJ2-1,TRBV6-6,CASTRDRGRVNEQFF,TGTGCCAGCACCCGAGACAGGGGGCGAGTTAATGAGCAGTTCTTC
NA,NA,TRBJ1-4,TRBV2,CASGRDLSEKLFF,TGTGCCAGCGGTCGAGATTTGAGTGAAAAACTGTTTTTT
TRBD2,NA,TRBJ2-1,TRBV5-1,CASSLTSGGYNEQFF,TGCGCCAGCAGCCTGACTAGCGGGGGATACAATGAGCAGTTCTTC
NA,once,TRBJ2-7,TRBV29-1,CSAYGGNYEQYF,TGCAGCGCCTACGGAGGCAACTACGAGCAGTACTTC
TRBD1,NA,TRBJ1-1,TRBV19,CASSRTGGELTFF,TGTGCCAGTAGCAGGACAGGGGGCGAATTGACTTTCTTT
NA,NA,TRBJ2-5,TRBV18,CASSPHQGPEETQYF,TGTGCCAGCTCACCACACCAGGGCCCAGAAGAGACCCAGTACTTC
TRBD1,once,TRBJ1-2,TRBV28,CASTLEALTGFYGYTF,TGTGCCAGCACCTTAGAGGCCCTGACAGGGTTCTATGGCTACACCTTC
TRBD1,NA,TRBJ2-5,TRBV23-1,CASSQWVRGPETQYF,TGCGCCAGCAGTCAATGGGTCAGGGGGCCAGAGACCCAGTACTTC
NA,NA,TRBJ1-3,TRBV30,CAWTFPGVSGNTIYF,TGTGCCTGGACCTTTCCAGGGGTATCTGGAAACACCATATATTTT
TRBD1,NA,TRBJ1-4,TRBV9,CASSALDRLNEKLFF,TGTGCCAGCAGCGCCTTGGACAGGCTTAATGAAAAACTGTTTTTT
NA,NA,TRBJ1-2,TRBV5-4,CASSLGESYGYTF,TGTGCCAGCAGCTTGGGAGAGAGCTATGGCTACACCTTC
NA,few,TRBJ1-1,TRBV2,CASKGDMNTEAFF,TGTGCCAGCAAAGGGGACATGAACACTGAAGCTTTCTTT
NA,NA,TRBJ2-2,TRBV7-3,CASSLIGTRENTGELFF,TGTGCCAGCAGCTTAATTGGGACAAGGGAAAACACCGGGGAGCTGTTTTTT
TRBD2,few,TRBJ2-1,TRBV2,CASSRLAGGGNEQFF,TGTGCCAGCAGCAGACTAGCGGGAGGGGGAAATGAGCAGTTCTTC
NA,NA,TRBJ2-5,TRBV28,CASRRGTQETQYF,TGTGCCAGCAGACGGGGGACCCAAGAGACCCAGTACTTC
NA,NA,TRBJ2-5,TRBV2,CASSGVETQYF,TGTGCCAGCAGTGGAGTAGAGACCCAGTACTTC
NA,NA,TRBJ2-7,TRBV9,CASSVGVGGYEQYF,TGTGCCAGCAGCGTAGGGGTGGGCGGGTACGAGCAGTACTTC
TRBD1,NA,TRBJ2-2,TRBV11-3,CASSPSRDRVRPANTGELFF,TGTGCCAGCAGCCCTAGCCGGGACAGGGTCCGACCTGCGAACACCGGGGAGCTGTTTTTT
TRBD1,NA,TRBJ1-1,TRBV14,CASSPITGVTEAFF,TGTGCCAGCAGCCCGATAACAGGGGTTACGGAAGCTTTCTTT
TRBD1,once,TRBJ2-7,TRBV7-2,CASSFAGQGWYEQYF,TGTGCCAGCAGCTTCGCAGGACAGGGTTGGTACGAGCAGTACTTC
TRBD1,NA,TRBJ1-3,TRBV5-1,CASSTTGISSGNTIYF,TGCGCCAGCAGCACGACAGGGATCTCCTCTGGAAACACCATATATTTT
TRBD1,NA,TRBJ2-2,TRBV6-5,CASKRDRNTGELFF,TGTGCCAGCAAACGGGACAGGAACACCGGGGAGCTGTTTTTT